These T cell receptor beta chains were read from a single sample in a study of Graves' ophthalmopathy and Graves' hyperthyroidism. Using its own MiXCR run on the multiplex PCR reads, TCRdb lists one record per CDR3 protein. The sample carries roughly 420,000 distinct CDR3 sequences, about 21% recorded once. The sample taken for sequencing was peripheral blood. The source of these receptors is a woman aged 18-29 years with stable Graves' hyperthyroidism. CDR3s include the opening cysteine and the closing phenylalanine or tryptophan. The D gene is left open where the match is weak. Size tells how often a clone was seen (once, few, many) or the class of an expanded clone, and some rows leave it out.

J gene | D gene | clone size | V gene | CDR3 protein | CDR3 DNA
TRBJ1-6 | - | many | TRBV2 | CASRGRDGSNSPLHF | TGTGCCAGCAGGGGCCGGGACGGGAGTAATTCACCCCTCCACTTT
TRBJ2-2 | - | many | TRBV6-1 | CASSRDLTTGELFF | TGTGCCAGCAGCAGGGACTTAACCACCGGGGAGCTGTTTTTT
TRBJ1-6 | - | once | TRBV24-1 | CASSPNRVGSYNSPLHF | TGTGCCAGCAGTCCTAACAGGGTAGGAAGCTATAATTCACCCCTCCACTTT
TRBJ1-1 | - | few | TRBV12-3/TRBV12-4 | CASSLGTHTEAFF | TGTGCCAGCAGTCTCGGGACACACACTGAAGCTTTCTTT
TRBJ2-7 | - | - | TRBV28 | CASSSRLPPDYEQYF | TGTGCCAGCAGTTCCCGTCTTCCACCCGACTACGAGCAGTACTTC
TRBJ2-5 | - | many | TRBV20-1 | CSATSVYGTQYF | TGCAGTGCTACCTCAGTTTATGGGACCCAGTACTTC
TRBJ2-7 | - | few | TRBV12-5 | CASGPRAGRGEQYF | TGTGCTAGTGGGCCACGAGCAGGGCGCGGCGAGCAGTACTTC
TRBJ2-1 | - | - | TRBV6-1 | CASTLSPPLRNSYNEQFF | TGTGCCAGCACCCTAAGCCCCCCACTGAGGAACTCCTACAATGAGCAGTTCTTC
TRBJ1-2 | - | - | TRBV5-5 | CASSFNGAGGYTF | TGTGCCAGCAGCTTCAACGGGGCTGGTGGCTACACCTTC
TRBJ2-5 | TRBD2 | once | TRBV20-1 | CSALTSGVGETQYF | TGCAGTGCTCTGACTAGCGGGGTGGGGGAGACCCAGTACTTC
TRBJ1-1 | - | few | TRBV30 | CAWSLGAGGNTEAFF | TGTGCCTGGTCCCTCGGGGCAGGCGGAAACACTGAAGCTTTCTTT
TRBJ2-7 | - | - | TRBV18 | CASSPPVNPRTRFSYEQYF | TGTGCCAGCTCACCACCGGTAAATCCACGGACGCGCTTTTCCTACGAGCAGTACTTC
TRBJ2-7 | - | many | TRBV12-3/TRBV12-4 | CASRLDSPYEQYF | TGTGCCAGTAGATTGGACAGTCCCTACGAGCAGTACTTC
TRBJ2-7 | - | many | TRBV6-1 | CARVSGEQYF | TGTGCCCGGGTATCCGGAGAGCAGTACTTC
TRBJ1-2 | - | many | TRBV6-5 | CASSYSGEKKFYGYTF | TGTGCCAGCAGTTACTCGGGGGAGAAAAAGTTCTATGGCTACACCTTC
TRBJ1-1 | TRBD1 | many | TRBV20-1 | CSAETGGRITEAFF | TGCAGTGCAGAAACAGGGGGAAGAATCACTGAAGCTTTCTTT
TRBJ1-2 | - | many | TRBV5-1 | CASSLDGGRPVGYTF | TGCGCCAGCAGCTTGGATGGAGGCCGCCCGGTAGGCTACACCTTC
TRBJ1-2 | TRBD1 | - | TRBV7-2 | CASSKGTGYGYTF | TGTGCCAGCAGCAAAGGGACAGGTTATGGCTACACCTTC
TRBJ2-7 | TRBD1 | - | TRBV12-3/TRBV12-4 | CASRDLGQGTPSSYEQYF | TGTGCCAGCAGGGATTTGGGACAGGGGACGCCCAGCTCCTACGAGCAGTACTTC
TRBJ2-5 | - | - | TRBV7-8 | CASSLSEPNGETQYF | TGTGCCAGCAGCTTATCCGAACCGAACGGGGAGACCCAGTACTTC
TRBJ1-2 | - | many | TRBV29-1 | CSVDLRGEYTF | TGCAGCGTTGATTTAAGGGGCGAGTACACCTTC
TRBJ1-1 | TRBD1 | many | TRBV5-1 | CASSAGGTVNTEAFF | TGCGCCAGCAGCGCCGGAGGGACAGTGAACACTGAAGCTTTCTTT
TRBJ2-5 | - | few | TRBV2 | CASRTEYQETQYF | TGTGCCAGCAGGACGGAGTACCAAGAGACCCAGTACTTC
TRBJ1-1 | - | many | TRBV20-1 | CSAGKAGTNTEAFF | TGCAGTGCTGGGAAGGCAGGAACGAACACTGAAGCTTTCTTT
TRBJ2-7 | - | - | TRBV7-6 | CASSLNQGGGQYF | TGTGCCAGCAGCCTTAATCAGGGAGGAGGGCAGTACTTC
TRBJ1-1 | - | many | TRBV28 | CASGPVRQLNTEAFF | TGTGCCAGCGGACCGGTTCGACAGTTGAACACTGAAGCTTTCTTT
TRBJ2-7 | - | once | TRBV12-3/TRBV12-4 | CASSAGRPSSYEQYF | TGTGCCAGCAGCGCGGGACGGCCAAGCTCCTACGAGCAGTACTTC
TRBJ2-2 | - | many | TRBV12-3/TRBV12-4 | CATSRGGTGELFF | TGTGCCACCAGCCGAGGGGGCACCGGGGAGCTGTTTTTT
TRBJ2-7 | TRBD1 | many | TRBV5-1 | CASSLSGQGLDEQYF | TGCGCCAGCAGCTTGAGTGGACAGGGGTTAGACGAGCAGTACTTC
TRBJ2-2 | TRBD1 | many | TRBV28 | CASSFQTGGNTGELFF | TGTGCCAGCAGTTTCCAGACAGGGGGCAACACCGGGGAGCTGTTTTTT
TRBJ1-1 | TRBD1 | many | TRBV12-3/TRBV12-4 | CASSFDPTGETEAFF | TGTGCCAGCAGTTTCGACCCAACAGGGGAGACTGAAGCTTTCTTT
TRBJ1-1 | - | many | TRBV5-1 | CASRAGTKNTEAFF | TGCGCCAGCAGGGCCGGGACTAAGAACACTGAAGCTTTCTTT
TRBJ2-7 | - | many | TRBV9 | CASSVGDNSYEQYF | TGTGCCAGCAGCGTAGGGGACAACTCCTACGAGCAGTACTTC
TRBJ2-5 | - | - | TRBV6-5 | CASSYLAREETQYF | TGTGCCAGCAGTTACCTCGCCCGAGAAGAGACCCAGTACTTC
TRBJ2-5 | TRBD1 | - | TRBV20-1 | CSARKETGEETQYF | TGCAGTGCTAGGAAAGAGACAGGGGAGGAGACCCAGTACTTC
TRBJ2-7 | TRBD2 | many | TRBV12-3/TRBV12-4 | CASSSEREWYEQYF | TGTGCCAGCAGTTCTGAGCGGGAGTGGTACGAGCAGTACTTC
TRBJ2-2 | TRBD2 | few | TRBV7-2 | CASSFPDLSGRAVGAGELFF | TGTGCCAGCAGCTTTCCCGATTTAAGCGGGAGGGCCGTCGGGGCCGGGGAGCTGTTTTTT
TRBJ1-5 | - | many | TRBV19 | CASSIQGNNQPQHF | TGTGCCAGTAGTATCCAGGGTAACAATCAGCCCCAGCATTTT
TRBJ2-7 | TRBD1 | - | TRBV12-3/TRBV12-4 | CASSFTGGDQYF | TGTGCCAGCAGTTTCACAGGGGGCGATCAGTACTTC
TRBJ1-1 | - | many | TRBV15 | CATSRDWDRNTEAFF | TGTGCCACCAGCAGAGACTGGGATCGGAACACTGAAGCTTTCTTT
TRBJ2-7 | TRBD1 | many | TRBV30 | CAYQDRFDEQYF | TGTGCCTACCAGGACAGGTTCGACGAGCAGTACTTC
TRBJ1-1 | - | many | TRBV12-3/TRBV12-4 | CASSLTQEAFF | TGTGCCAGCAGTTTGACCCAGGAAGCTTTCTTT
TRBJ2-7 | - | many | TRBV5-5 | CASSLGGAYSYEQYF | TGTGCCAGCAGCTTGGGCGGAGCCTATTCCTACGAGCAGTACTTC
TRBJ2-5 | TRBD2 | many | TRBV5-1 | CASSARKGLAGGQETQYF | TGCGCCAGCAGCGCTAGAAAGGGACTAGCGGGAGGACAAGAGACCCAGTACTTC
TRBJ2-4 | - | many | TRBV29-1 | CSAGWGNAKNIQYF | TGCAGCGCTGGCTGGGGTAACGCCAAAAACATTCAGTACTTC
TRBJ1-1 | - | many | TRBV7-2 | CASSLARDGEAFF | TGTGCCAGCAGCTTAGCGAGGGACGGTGAAGCTTTCTTT
TRBJ2-7 | - | many | TRBV2 | CASRAPMGSTDEQYF | TGTGCCAGCAGGGCCCCTATGGGCTCGACGGACGAGCAGTACTTC
TRBJ2-5 | - | - | TRBV6-1 | CASSSGTWGETQYF | TGTGCCAGCAGCTCCGGGACATGGGGCGAGACCCAGTACTTC
TRBJ2-7 | - | many | TRBV2 | CASNGAYEQYF | TGTGCCAGCAATGGAGCCTACGAGCAGTACTTC
TRBJ1-1 | - | - | TRBV27 | CARGGRYTEAFF | TGTGCCAGAGGGGGTCGGTACACTGAAGCTTTCTTT
TRBJ2-5 | - | many | TRBV4-1 | CASSLLSTPYQETQYF | TGCGCCAGCAGCCTACTTAGCACACCGTACCAAGAGACCCAGTACTTC
TRBJ2-7 | - | - | TRBV29-1 | CSVGERVSYEQYF | TGCAGCGTTGGAGAGCGGGTCTCCTACGAGCAGTACTTC
TRBJ2-2 | TRBD1 | many | TRBV6-1 | CASSRQGSGELFF | TGTGCCAGCAGTCGACAGGGTTCCGGGGAGCTGTTTTTT
TRBJ2-7 | TRBD2 | many | TRBV29-1 | CSVEISGMEYF | TGCAGCGTTGAGATTAGCGGGATGGAGTACTTC
TRBJ2-7 | - | many | TRBV20-1 | CSARDPSEVWYEQYF | TGCAGTGCTAGAGATCCAAGCGAGGTGTGGTACGAGCAGTACTTC
TRBJ2-6 | - | many | TRBV6-2/TRBV6-3 | CASSAVTPSGANVLTF | TGTGCCAGCAGTGCAGTAACCCCCTCTGGGGCCAACGTCCTGACTTTC
TRBJ1-3 | - | - | TRBV12-3/TRBV12-4 | CASSFRLTSGNTIYF | TGTGCCAGCAGTTTTAGACTCACCTCTGGAAACACCATATATTTT
TRBJ1-1 | - | many | TRBV30 | CAWSGDIFREAFF | TGTGCCTGGAGTGGGGATATCTTCAGGGAAGCTTTCTTT